This TCR beta chain was observed in a study of blood T cell repertoires in COVID-19. Study-wide background: The United States, Italy and Spain were the sources of the acute and convalescent COVID-19 samples.

Assay: immunoSEQ multiplex PCR; the TCRdb copy retains only in-frame clones and omits some. The sample carries about 97,000 clones, 82% recorded once. This clonotype originated in a man aged 70 or older with acute or convalescent COVID-19. Sequencing input: peripheral blood.

As DNA, the CDR3 is TGTGCCAGCAGAGGACAGGGGGCGAACGATGAGCAGTTCTTC. It translates to CASRGQGANDEQFF. V gene TRBV6-4 combines with J gene TRBJ2-1, with 11 nucleotides matching TRBD1. The J segment lost 8 bases and the V segment lost 6 bases, leaving 6 bases of the junction unmatched. CDR1 and CDR2 (germline): MRHNA, SNTAGT. The CDR3 has 14 amino acids.